This T cell receptor (beta chain) came from a study of regulatory T cells in long-lasting Graves disease. This clonotype has a count of ten or more. As to time point: newly diagnosed GD, antithyroid drugs for less than 3 months. The TCR library was made from RNA extracted from PBMCs. Through Arm-PCR of CDR3 regions and iRepertoire HTBI primers, TCR beta libraries were built. TCRdb fed the multiplex PCR reads into MiXCR, producing one record per CDR3 protein. This repertoire shows some 450,000 distinct CDR3 sequences, 16% found once; its top ten account for 9.5% to 12%. The germline gives CDR1 SGHTA, CDR2 FQGTGA. The CDR3 is made up of 16 amino acids. The trim removed 2 bases at V and 0 bases at J, leaving 4 bases unmatched. These data also formed part of another study, on T cells in Graves' hyperthyroidism and ophthalmopathy.

The receptor comes from a woman under 40 with Graves disease. Sample: peripheral blood mononuclear cells (PBMCs), taken at new diagnosis, from a patient treated with antithyroid drugs. V is TRBV7-3 and J is TRBJ1-1; 9 positions agree with TRBD1. The CDR3 nucleotides are TGTGCCAGCAGCTTAGGCACAGGGGGCATGAACACTGAAGCTTTCTTT. Translating it yields CASSLGTGGMNTEAFF. Drawing the rest from reference TRBV7-3 and TRBJ1-1, the complete variable domain is GAGVSQTPSNKVTEKGKYVELRCDPISGHTALYWYRQSLGQGPEFLIYFQGTGAADDSGLPNDRFFAVRPEGSVSTLKIQRTERGDSAVYLCASSLGTGGMNTEAFFGQGTRLTVV.